This TCR beta chain was sequenced during a study of regulatory T cells in long-lasting Graves disease. Study-wide results and caveats: There were preferences for TRBV28, TRBJ1-2 and TRBJ2-5 in persistent disease. TCR diversity was lower in persistent than newly diagnosed Graves' disease.

In germline, CDR1 is MNHNS, CDR2 SASEGT. The CDR3 totals 13 residues. V was shortened by 7 bases and J by 9 bases, with 16 bases between the two germline ends. Relying on iRepertoire HTBI primers and Arm-PCR of CDR3 regions, the team built TCR beta libraries. Source study methods: From all samples, identification returned over 11 TRBJ and 60 to 80 TRBV segments. MiXCR, run by TCRdb on the multiplex PCR reads, gives a single entry per CDR3 protein. TCRdb, rather than the study authors, made the V and J calls. The data hold 250,000 to 300,000 distinct CDR3 sequences, with about 20% observed a single time. This clonotype appeared a few times. The target antigen is unknown. Described time point: newly diagnosed GD, antithyroid drugs for less than 3 months. RNA extracted from PBMCs served as the sequencing template. The same specimen was also included in a second study, on T cells in Graves' hyperthyroidism and ophthalmopathy. Per that paper: HTBI primers were the set used in a first-round RT-PCR of the TCR CDR3.

The sequence derives from a woman in her twenties or thirties with Graves disease. The V and J genes are TRBV6-1 and TRBJ1-5, with D perhaps matching TRBD1 (5 bases). Sequencing used peripheral blood mononuclear cells (PBMCs), obtained at new diagnosis, from a patient treated with antithyroid drugs. The CDR3 DNA reads TGTGCCAGCAAGGGGCTCGGGGCTAGGCCCCAGCATTTT. This translates into CASKGLGARPQHF.